The 2 T cell receptor beta chains listed next were all sequenced from one sample in a study of regulatory T cells in long-lasting Graves disease. iRepertoire HTBI primers and Arm-PCR of CDR3 regions built TCR beta libraries. TCRdb itself ran the multiplex PCR reads through MiXCR, one entry per CDR3 protein. Here the sample spans about 440,000 distinct CDR3 sequences, about 15% being singletons. The time point is: newly diagnosed GD, antithyroid drugs for less than 3 months. PBMC RNA served as the TCR library source. Another study also made use of these data, one on T cells in Graves' hyperthyroidism and ophthalmopathy.

The sample here was peripheral blood mononuclear cells (PBMCs), taken at new diagnosis, from a patient treated with antithyroid drugs. These receptor sequences come from a woman in her thirties with Graves disease.

This clonotype turned up a few times. The rearrangement joins TRBV4-1 to TRBJ2-2, with D tentatively TRBD1 (6 bases). CDR3 size: 17 residues. Trimming cost V 0 bases and J 3 bases, with 14 bases left between them. Germline V gene data show CDR1 as MGHRA and CDR2 as YSYEKL. The CDR3 region is CASSQEGQGRDTGELFF. The DNA for the CDR3 is TGCGCCAGCAGCCAAGAAGGCCAGGGGCGCGACACCGGGGAGCTGTTTTTT.

This clonotype was detected ten times or more. The chain carries TRBV3-1 and TRBJ2-3, with 9 bases identical to TRBD2. From germline, CDR1 is LGHDT and CDR2 YNNKEL (reference sequence). J was trimmed by 2 bases and V by 0 bases; bases with no gene match: 15. This CDR3 contains 20 residues. CDR3 bases: TGTGCCAGCAGCCAAGATAGTCGTACGGCGGCTAGCGGGAACACAGATACGCAGTATTTT. Translating gives CASSQDSRTAASGNTDTQYF.